Shown below are 28 T cell receptor beta chains from a single sample sequenced in a study of blood T cell repertoires in COVID-19. Only in-frame clones appear in the TCRdb table, and some are missing; sequencing was by immunoSEQ multiplex PCR. Of some 190,000 clones in the sample, 85% to 90% were seen once. The source material was PBMCs or T cells enriched from blood (not recorded which). The receptors come from a woman aged 35 to 49 in a cohort exposed to, infected with or recovered from COVID-19 (not recorded which).

The V call is TRBV7-2, the J call TRBJ1-5; D may be TRBD1 (6 bases). Trimming removed 4 bases at V and 1 base at J, with 14 bases between. Germline values: CDR1 SGHTA, CDR2 FQGNSA. This CDR3 has 16 amino acids. CDR3 in DNA: TGTGCCAGCAGCTCCACTTTAGACAGGAGCAATCAGCCCCAGCATTTT. Its translation is CASSSTLDRSNQPQHF.

This chain uses TRBV14 with TRBJ2-7; weak D call: TRBD1 (6 bases). V gave up 0 bases and J gave up 1 base, with 7 bases separating them. Germline-derived CDR1 and CDR2 are SGHDN and FVKESK. The CDR3 has 14 amino acids. The CDR3 DNA is TGTGCCAGCAGCCAAGAGGGGGCGTCCTACGAGCAGTACTTC. Residues: CASSQEGASYEQYF.

This rearrangement joins TRBV14 to TRBJ1-1; no firm D call. V dropped 4 bases and J dropped 1 base, with 10 bases sitting between them. This CDR3 has 14 amino acids. In germline, CDR1 is SGHDN, CDR2 FVKESK. The CDR3 sequence: CASSRLDENTEAFF. The DNA for the CDR3 is TGTGCCAGCAGCCGACTAGATGAGAACACTGAAGCTTTCTTT. The whole variable domain, remainder taken from reference TRBV14 and TRBJ1-1, is EAGVTQFPSHSVIEKGQTVTLRCDPISGHDNLYWYRRVMGKEIKFLLHFVKESKQDESGMPNNRFLAERTGGTYSTLKVQPAELEDSGVYFCASSRLDENTEAFFGQGTRLTVV.

A remark on this clone: The same CDR3 is also encoded by other DNA sequences in this sample. The chain uses TRBV20-1 and TRBJ1-2; D remains ambiguous. The CDR3 covers 9 residues. Trimming took off 5 bases at V and 7 bases at J, with 5 bases between the two ends. Per germline, CDR1 DFQATT and CDR2 SNEGSKA (reference sequence). CDR3 bases: TGCAGTGCTTTATCTGGCTACACCTTC. Its protein product is CSALSGYTF.

The gene calls are TRBV2 and TRBJ1-1; unclear D gene. Trimming shortened V by 8 bases and J by 4 bases, and 11 bases separated the two germline ends. Germline CDR1 is SNHLY and CDR2 is FYNNEI. The CDR3 contains 12 residues. For the CDR3, the DNA is TGTGCCAGCTCGGAGGGTGGCACTGAAGCTTTCTTT. Translation: CASSEGGTEAFF.

This clone showed up just once. The V and J genes are TRBV2 and TRBJ1-1; 9 bases fit TRBD1. V trimming: 3 bases; J trimming: 4 bases; junction bases outside the gene matches: 6. CDR1 is SNHLY and CDR2 is FYNNEI in the germline V gene. There are 15 residues in the CDR3. The CDR3 is CASSEDRGWFTEAFF. CDR3 nucleotide sequence: TGTGCCAGCAGTGAGGACAGGGGTTGGTTCACTGAAGCTTTCTTT.

The chain couples TRBV7-9 to TRBJ2-7; 9 bases fit TRBD1. The CDR3 has 14 amino acids. Germline loops: CDR1 SEHNR, CDR2 FQNEAQ (reference sequence). J gave up 5 bases and V 3 bases, and 5 bases lay outside the gene matches. For the CDR3, the DNA is TGTGCCAGCAGCTTTCACGGGACAGGGAACGAGCAGTACTTC. It is translated as CASSFHGTGNEQYF.

The rearrangement links TRBV10-2 to TRBJ1-3; 7 bases are shared with TRBD1. The CDR3 loop spans 14 amino acids. Germline V gene sequence: CDR1 WSHSY, CDR2 SAAADI. Unmatched junction bases numbered 2, after V lost 6 bases and J lost 0 bases. CDR3 DNA: TGCGCCAGCAGCCGGACAGGCTCTGGAAACACCATATATTTT. Protein sequence: CASSRTGSGNTIYF.

The gene calls are TRBV4-1 and TRBJ1-6; TRBD1 agrees at 9 bases. J lost 12 bases, V lost 0 bases, and 15 bases had no gene match. The CDR3 runs 18 residues. CDR1 MGHRA and CDR2 YSYEKL come from the germline V gene. The CDR3 spells CASSQDPRDRVIRLPLHF. The CDR3 DNA sequence: TGCGCCAGCAGCCAAGATCCCAGGGACAGGGTAATCCGATTACCCCTCCACTTT.

The chain joins TRBV27 to TRBJ1-1, with D tentatively TRBD1 (6 bases). V lost 4 bases to trimming and J lost 4 bases, with 16 bases between them. The CDR3 consists of 15 residues. Germline values: CDR1 MNHEY, CDR2 SMNVEV (reference sequence). The CDR3 DNA reads as TGTGCCAGCAGTTCGAACAGGGAGCGGGGCACTGAAGCTTTCTTT. This codes for CASSSNRERGTEAFF.

The chain employs TRBV18 and TRBJ2-3; 11 bases match TRBD2. This CDR3 has 17 residues. The germline CDR1 and CDR2 sequences are KGHSH and LQKENI. The trim removed 1 base at V and 3 bases at J, leaving 6 bases unmatched. CDR3: CASSPLTSGGTTDTQYF. In DNA, the CDR3 is TGTGCCAGCTCACCACTAACTAGCGGGGGAACTACAGATACGCAGTATTTT.

The CDR3 sequence: CAPTGNGYTF. CDR3 coding DNA: TGTGCCCCTACAGGGAATGGCTACACCTTC. This chain connects TRBV2 to TRBJ1-2; maybe TRBD1 (6 bases). V was shortened by 11 bases and J by 6 bases, with 10 bases between the two germline ends. CDR1 is SNHLY and CDR2 is FYNNEI in the germline V gene. The CDR3 consists of 10 residues.

The chain carries TRBV19 and TRBJ1-1; TRBD1 aligns across 8 bases. The CDR3 length is 17 residues. V shed 6 bases and J 1 base; nucleotides not matched to a gene: 13. CDR1 and CDR2 (germline): LNHDA, SQIVND (reference sequence). The CDR3 here is CASSKWTGQGWNTEAFF. The DNA of the CDR3 is TGTGCCAGTAGCAAATGGACAGGGCAAGGTTGGAACACTGAAGCTTTCTTT.

The V and J genes are TRBV7-9 and TRBJ1-2; 9 nucleotides line up with TRBD1. The V segment lost 0 bases and the J segment 4 bases; nucleotides outside the gene matches: 0. CDR1 and CDR2 from the germline V gene are SEHNR and FQNEAQ (reference sequence). The CDR3 runs to 14 residues. CDR3 residues: CASSLAGQGYGYTF. The DNA for the CDR3 is TGTGCCAGCAGCTTAGCGGGACAGGGCTATGGCTACACCTTC.

J is TRBJ2-2 and V is TRBV7-6; 10 bases are a match to TRBD1. The length of the CDR3 is 16 residues. Germline loops: CDR1 SGHVS, CDR2 FNYEAQ. The V segment lost 10 bases and the J segment 5 bases; nucleotides outside the gene matches: 13. CDR3 nucleotides: TGTGCCACCGGGGCCCTAGGGACAGGGGAAACCGGGGAGCTGTTTTTT. Translation: CATGALGTGETGELFF.

This clone has more than one count but fewer than ten. The genes are TRBV3-1 (or the pseudogene TRBV3-2) and TRBJ2-7; tentatively, D is TRBD2 (5 bases). CDR3 size: 15 residues. Trimming took 0 bases from V and 7 from J, leaving 16 bases between them. Germline assignment: CDR1 LGHDT and CDR2 YNNKEL (reference sequence). CDR3 amino acids: CASSQDRATPGEQYF. As DNA, the CDR3 is TGTGCCAGCAGCCAAGATCGGGCTACCCCGGGGGAGCAGTACTTC.

V gene TRBV11-2 combines with J gene TRBJ2-7; a weak D match, TRBD1 (6 bases). CDR3 length: 16 residues. Deletions cut 0 bases from V and 0 bases from J, with 12 bases between. Germline V CDR1 and CDR2: SGHAT, FQNNGV. CDR3 region: CASSLDVTGDSYEQYF. CDR3 sequence (DNA): TGTGCCAGCAGCTTAGACGTGACAGGAGACTCCTACGAGCAGTACTTC.

The chain couples TRBV30 to TRBJ1-2; 7 nucleotides align to TRBD1. CDR1 and CDR2 from the germline V gene are GTSNPN and SVGIG (reference sequence). J gave up 0 bases and V 2 bases, and 15 bases lay outside the gene matches. The CDR3 runs to 18 residues. CDR3 DNA: TGTGCCTGGAGTAGGGGACAGCTTGGTTTTTCCTCTAACTATGGCTACACCTTC. Encoded protein: CAWSRGQLGFSSNYGYTF. The full variable domain, in which reference TRBV30 and TRBJ1-2 provide the parts outside the CDR3, is SQTIHQWPATLVQPVGSPLSLECTVEGTSNPNLYWYRQAAGRGLQLLFYSVGIGQISSEVPQNLSASRPQDRQFILSSKKLLLSDSGFYLCAWSRGQLGFSSNYGYTFGSGTRLTVV.

V and J are TRBV15 and TRBJ1-1, with D unclear. This CDR3 has 11 residues. V shed 7 bases and J shed 2 bases, with 5 bases lying between them. CDR1 and CDR2 (germline): LNHNV, YYDKDF (reference sequence). The CDR3: CATISNTEAFF. CDR3 coding DNA: TGTGCCACCATATCTAACACTGAAGCTTTCTTT.

The rearrangement links TRBV28 to TRBJ1-2, with TRBD1 as a possible D gene (6 bases). V dropped 6 bases and J dropped 4 bases, with 21 bases sitting between them. The CDR3 runs 16 residues. Germline assignment: CDR1 MDHEN and CDR2 SYDVKM. CDR3 nucleotide sequence: TGTGCCAGCAGCTACGGGAACAGGGCTTCTGGCTATGGCTACACCTTC. Protein: CASSYGNRASGYGYTF.

The DNA of the CDR3 is TGTGCCTCGAGGTTGGGCAGGGCCTCTAACTATGGCTACACCTTC. Translation: CASRLGRASNYGYTF. This rearrangement joins TRBV6-5 to TRBJ1-2; maybe TRBD1 (5 bases). Germline CDR1 is MNHEY and CDR2 is SVGAGI. With 11 bases removed from V and 0 bases from J, the gap between germline ends came to 19 bases. The CDR3 sequence is 15 residues long.

The sample holds many counts of this clone. The genes are TRBV2 and TRBJ2-5; 11 nucleotides line up with TRBD2. The CDR3 totals 16 residues. Trimming took 9 bases from V and 0 from J; bases not matched to a gene: 9. Germline V lookup: CDR1 SNHLY, CDR2 FYNNEI. In nucleotides, the CDR3 is TGTGCCAGTACCCTTCTAGCGGGGGGCTACCAAGAGACCCAGTACTTC. This encodes CASTLLAGGYQETQYF.

This clone came up once. A far larger clone differs by one base, so this is likely a read error. The V and J genes are TRBV28 and TRBJ2-7, with 7 bases matching TRBD2. The germline V gene has CDR1 MDHEN and CDR2 SYDVKM. After removal of 5 bases from V and 7 bases from J, the junction contained 8 bases not matched to a gene. The CDR3 extends over 13 amino acids. CDR3 region: CASSGGGAGEQYF. Here the CDR3 DNA reads TGTGCCAGCAGTGGGGGAGGGGCGGGGGAGCAGTACTTC.

V gene TRBV4-1 combines with J gene TRBJ2-1, with 7 positions matching TRBD2. J gave up 4 bases and V 2 bases, and 11 bases lay outside the gene matches. The CDR3 has 17 amino acids. Germline V gives CDR1 MGHRA, CDR2 YSYEKL. The CDR3 DNA follows: TGCGCCAGCAGCCAAACAGCTAGCGGAGGTCTTTACAATGAGCAGTTCTTC. It translates to CASSQTASGGLYNEQFF.

This chain uses TRBV3-1 (or the pseudogene TRBV3-2) with TRBJ1-5, with D tentatively TRBD1 (5 bases). The CDR3 length is 14 residues. Deletions cut 5 bases from V and 7 bases from J, with 15 bases between. Germline lookup yields CDR1 LGHDT and CDR2 YNNKEL (reference sequence). CDR3 region: CASSSGSTLQPQHF. As DNA, the CDR3 is TGTGCCAGCAGCTCAGGGTCCACCCTACAGCCCCAGCATTTT.

This clone was counted many times. J is TRBJ1-5 and V is TRBV6-1, with 7 nucleotides matching TRBD1. The germline V gene has CDR1 MNHNS and CDR2 SASEGT. J lost 8 bases, V lost 2 bases, and 12 bases had no gene match. The CDR3 is 16 residues long. CDR3 loop: CASSERSGTASEPQHF. The CDR3 coding sequence is TGTGCCAGCAGTGAACGATCTGGGACAGCCAGTGAGCCCCAGCATTTT.

Written as DNA, the CDR3 is TGTGCCAGCAGTTTACCCGGACAGATGAACACTGAAGCTTTCTTT. It yields the protein CASSLPGQMNTEAFF. V is TRBV27 and J is TRBJ1-1, with D possibly being TRBD1 (6 bases). V was trimmed by 2 bases and J by 0 bases, leaving 10 bases between them. This CDR3 is 15 amino acids long. The germline CDR1 and CDR2 sequences are MNHEY and SMNVEV (reference sequence).

In this sample, this clone turned up a few times. The genes are TRBV6-6 and TRBJ2-7; 9 positions agree with TRBD2. There are 16 residues in the CDR3. V lost 5 bases and J lost 4; bases outside the gene matches: 12. Per germline, CDR1 MNHNY and CDR2 SVGAGI (reference sequence). The CDR3, as DNA: TGTGCCAGCAGTCCTCGATTAGCGGGAGACCCGTACGAGCAGTACTTC. Amino acid sequence: CASSPRLAGDPYEQYF.